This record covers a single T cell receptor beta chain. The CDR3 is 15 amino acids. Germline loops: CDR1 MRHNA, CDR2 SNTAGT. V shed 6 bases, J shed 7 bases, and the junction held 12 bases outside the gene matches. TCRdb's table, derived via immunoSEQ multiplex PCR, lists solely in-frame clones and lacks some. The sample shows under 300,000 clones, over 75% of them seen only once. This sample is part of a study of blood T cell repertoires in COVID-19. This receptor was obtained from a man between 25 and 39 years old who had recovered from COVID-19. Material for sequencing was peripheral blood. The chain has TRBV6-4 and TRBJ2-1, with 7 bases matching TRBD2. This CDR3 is CASSPQYDSGNEQFF. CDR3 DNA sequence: TGTGCCAGCAGCCCCCAATACGATAGCGGGAATGAGCAGTTCTTC.